Below are 8 T cell receptor beta chains sequenced from a single sample in a study of blood T cell repertoires in COVID-19 (dated by TCRdb to the early 2020s). The library relied on the immunoSEQ multiplex PCR assay. TCRdb retrieved this table from immuneACCESS and kept in-frame rearrangements only. Not all clones are present; in checked studies, unresolved V genes account for under half, and no reason is known for the remainder. The sample yields roughly 71,000 clones; roughly 83% were counted once. 15% to 20% of the sample comes from the top ten. The sequencing sample was made of peripheral blood. All receptors come from an elderly woman with acute or convalescent COVID-19.

The genes are TRBV5-4 and TRBJ1-2; 9 bases match TRBD1. Germline trimming cut 4 bases from V and 0 bases from J; bases unmatched to any gene: 10. Per germline, CDR1 SGHNT and CDR2 YYREEE (reference sequence). This CDR3 is 17 amino acids long. This CDR3 reads CASSAVDRGGSNYGYTF. In DNA, the CDR3 is TGTGCCAGCAGCGCCGTTGACAGGGGGGGCTCTAACTATGGCTACACCTTC.

The J gene is TRBJ2-1, the V gene TRBV27; 10 nucleotides line up with TRBD2. Germline V gene data show CDR1 as MNHEY and CDR2 as SMNVEV (reference sequence). The J segment lost 5 bases and the V segment lost 3 bases, leaving 4 bases of the junction unmatched. CDR3 length: 15 residues. CDR3 protein: CASSLIAGGHNEQFF. In DNA form, the CDR3 reads TGTGCCAGCAGTTTGATAGCGGGAGGCCACAATGAGCAGTTCTTC.

The J gene is TRBJ2-1, the V gene TRBV4-1, with 8 positions matching TRBD2. Germline CDR1 is MGHRA and CDR2 is YSYEKL. Germline trimming cut 1 base from V and 4 bases from J; bases unmatched to any gene: 6. This CDR3 is 16 amino acids long. CDR3: CASSQGIGGVYNEQFF. For the CDR3, the DNA is TGCGCCAGCAGCCAAGGAATCGGGGGGGTTTACAATGAGCAGTTCTTC.

The rearrangement uses TRBV3-1 (or the pseudogene TRBV3-2) and TRBJ2-7; no reliable D call. The CDR3 loop spans 14 amino acids. Germline V lookup: CDR1 LGHDT, CDR2 YNNKEL (reference sequence). V was trimmed by 2 bases and J by 0 bases, leaving 8 bases between them. The DNA of the CDR3 is TGTGCCAGCAGCCAACACCTGAGCTCCTACGAGCAGTACTTC. It translates to CASSQHLSSYEQYF.

The V and J genes are TRBV10-3 and TRBJ1-2; a possible D gene is TRBD1 (6 bases). Germline V gene lookup returns CDR1 ENHRY and CDR2 SYGVKD. The CDR3 covers 15 residues. V was trimmed by 3 bases and J by 6 bases, leaving 17 bases between them. The CDR3 loop is CAISDSGEGVDGYTF. The CDR3 region has the DNA TGTGCCATCAGTGACTCAGGGGAAGGGGTGGATGGCTACACCTTC.

This chain connects TRBV5-5 to TRBJ2-2, with TRBD2 as a possible D gene (6 bases). The CDR3 loop spans 15 amino acids. The V end was cut by 0 bases, the J end by 5 bases, with 11 bases between. Germline CDR1 reads SGHKS; CDR2 reads YYEKEE (reference sequence). The CDR3 loop is CASSLAGGSTGELFF. The CDR3 DNA follows: TGTGCCAGCAGCTTGGCCGGGGGAAGTACCGGGGAGCTGTTTTTT.

The V and J genes are TRBV15 and TRBJ1-2; maybe TRBD1 (6 bases). Germline CDR1 is LNHNV and CDR2 is YYDKDF (reference sequence). The CDR3 loop spans 13 amino acids. V lost 1 base to trimming and J lost 4 bases, with 7 bases between them. The CDR3 DNA sequence: TGTGCCACCAGCAGAGGAGGGGGCTATGGCTACACCTTC. Its translation: CATSRGGGYGYTF.

CDR3 coding DNA: TGTGCCAGCAGTTTTTCACAGAACACTGAAGCTTTCTTT. Translated: CASSFSQNTEAFF. This rearrangement joins TRBV12-3 or TRBV12-4 to TRBJ1-1; no clear D. Trimming took off 3 bases at V and 1 base at J, with 6 bases between the two ends. This CDR3 is 13 amino acids long.